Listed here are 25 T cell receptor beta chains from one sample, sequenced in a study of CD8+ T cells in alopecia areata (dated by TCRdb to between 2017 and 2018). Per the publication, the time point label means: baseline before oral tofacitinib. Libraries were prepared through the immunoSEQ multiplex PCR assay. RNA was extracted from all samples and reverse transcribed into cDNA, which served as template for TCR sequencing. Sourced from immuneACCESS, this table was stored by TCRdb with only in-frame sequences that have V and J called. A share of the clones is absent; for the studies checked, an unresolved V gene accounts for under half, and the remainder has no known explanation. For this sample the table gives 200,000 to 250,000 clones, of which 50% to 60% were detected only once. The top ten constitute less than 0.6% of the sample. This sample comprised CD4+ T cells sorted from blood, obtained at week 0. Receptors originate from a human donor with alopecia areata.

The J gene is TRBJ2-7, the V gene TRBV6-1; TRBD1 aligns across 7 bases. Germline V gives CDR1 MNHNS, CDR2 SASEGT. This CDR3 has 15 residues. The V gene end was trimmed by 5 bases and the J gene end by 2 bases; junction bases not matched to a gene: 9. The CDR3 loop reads CASSRMTGSPYEQYF. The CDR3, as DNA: TGTGCCAGCAGTCGGATGACAGGGTCTCCCTACGAGCAGTACTTC.

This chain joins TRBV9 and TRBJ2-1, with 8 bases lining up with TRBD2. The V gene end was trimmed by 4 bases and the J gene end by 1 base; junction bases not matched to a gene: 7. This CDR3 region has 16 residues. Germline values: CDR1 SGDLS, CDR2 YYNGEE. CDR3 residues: CASSPPSGSSYNEQFF. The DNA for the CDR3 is TGTGCCAGCAGCCCCCCGAGCGGGAGTTCCTACAATGAGCAGTTCTTC.

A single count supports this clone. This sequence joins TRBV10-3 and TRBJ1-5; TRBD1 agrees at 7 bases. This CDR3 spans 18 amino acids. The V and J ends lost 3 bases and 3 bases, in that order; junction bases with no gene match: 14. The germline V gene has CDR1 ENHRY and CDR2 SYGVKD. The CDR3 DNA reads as TGTGCCATCAGTGAAAGGGGGCCCAAAGACTCGTTCAATCAGCCCCAGCATTTT. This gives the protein CAISERGPKDSFNQPQHF.

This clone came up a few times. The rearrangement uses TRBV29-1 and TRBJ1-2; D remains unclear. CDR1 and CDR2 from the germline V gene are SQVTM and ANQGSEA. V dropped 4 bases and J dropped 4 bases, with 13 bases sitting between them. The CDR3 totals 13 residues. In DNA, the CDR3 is TGCAGCGTTGTTTCCGAATGGGTCTATGGCTACACCTTC. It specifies CSVVSEWVYGYTF.

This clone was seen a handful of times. Here the CDR3 DNA reads TGTGCCACAGGGACAAAAAACATTCAGTACTTC. It encodes CATGTKNIQYF. The chain combines TRBV2 with TRBJ2-4, with D possibly being TRBD1 (6 bases). V lost 10 bases and J lost 4, with 8 bases in between. The CDR3 runs to 11 residues. CDR1 and CDR2 from the germline V gene are SNHLY and FYNNEI.

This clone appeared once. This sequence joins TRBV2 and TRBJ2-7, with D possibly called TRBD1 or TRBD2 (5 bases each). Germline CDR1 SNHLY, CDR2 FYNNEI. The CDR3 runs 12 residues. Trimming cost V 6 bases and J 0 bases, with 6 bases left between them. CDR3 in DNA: TGTGCCAGCAGCGGGGCCTCCTACGAGCAGTACTTC. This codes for CASSGASYEQYF.

Here the CDR3 DNA reads TGTGCCACCAGCAGAGTATCGAACACTGAAGCTTTCTTT. This translates into CATSRVSNTEAFF. The chain employs TRBV15 and TRBJ1-1; D not certain. The V and J ends lost 1 base and 1 base respectively, with 4 bases between them. CDR1 LNHNV and CDR2 YYDKDF come from the germline V gene (reference sequence). The CDR3 consists of 13 residues.

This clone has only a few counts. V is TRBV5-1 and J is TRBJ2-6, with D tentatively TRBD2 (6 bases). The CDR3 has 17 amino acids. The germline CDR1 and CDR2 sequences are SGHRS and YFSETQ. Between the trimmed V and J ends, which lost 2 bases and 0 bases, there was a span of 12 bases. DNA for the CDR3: TGCGCCAGCAGCTTTGCCGGGGGTGGCTCTGGGGCCAACGTCCTGACTTTC. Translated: CASSFAGGGSGANVLTF. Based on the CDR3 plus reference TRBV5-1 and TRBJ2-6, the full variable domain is KAGVTQTPRYLIKTRGQQVTLSCSPISGHRSVSWYQQTPGQGLQFLFEYFSETQRNKGNFPGRFSGRQFSNSRSEMNVSTLELGDSALYLCASSFAGGGSGANVLTFGAGSRLTVL.

The CDR3 loop is CASTHLGRSQYEQYF. DNA of the CDR3: TGTGCCAGCACCCACCTTGGACGTAGTCAATACGAGCAGTACTTC. The rearrangement uses TRBV27 and TRBJ2-7; no reliable D call. The CDR3 runs to 15 residues. CDR1 is MNHEY, CDR2 SMNVEV, per germline (reference sequence). The V end was cut by 7 bases, the J end by 4 bases, with 20 bases between.

The CDR3 region has the DNA TGTGCCAGCAGCGTCTACGGACAGGGGCCGGTCCTTGGGGGCACAGATACGCAGTATTTT. Translating it yields CASSVYGQGPVLGGTDTQYF. The chain links TRBV9 to TRBJ2-3, with 9 bases identical to TRBD1. Germline V gene sequence: CDR1 SGDLS, CDR2 YYNGEE. The V and J ends lost 2 bases and 1 base, in that order; junction bases with no gene match: 17. The CDR3 totals 20 residues.

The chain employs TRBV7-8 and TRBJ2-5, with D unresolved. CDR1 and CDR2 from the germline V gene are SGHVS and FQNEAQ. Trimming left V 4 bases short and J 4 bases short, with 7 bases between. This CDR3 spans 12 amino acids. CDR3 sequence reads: CASSWVRETQYF. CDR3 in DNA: TGTGCCAGCAGCTGGGTAAGAGAGACCCAGTACTTC.

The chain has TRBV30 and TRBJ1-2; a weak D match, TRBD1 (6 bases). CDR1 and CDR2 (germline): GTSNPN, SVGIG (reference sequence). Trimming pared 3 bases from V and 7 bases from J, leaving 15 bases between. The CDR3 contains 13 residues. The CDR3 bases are TGTGCCTGGAGGACCTCAGGGGTTGGTGGCTACACCTTC. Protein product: CAWRTSGVGGYTF. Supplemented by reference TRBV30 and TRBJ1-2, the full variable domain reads SQTIHQWPATLVQPVGSPLSLECTVEGTSNPNLYWYRQAAGRGLQLLFYSVGIGQISSEVPQNLSASRPQDRQFILSSKKLLLSDSGFYLCAWRTSGVGGYTFGSGTRLTVV.

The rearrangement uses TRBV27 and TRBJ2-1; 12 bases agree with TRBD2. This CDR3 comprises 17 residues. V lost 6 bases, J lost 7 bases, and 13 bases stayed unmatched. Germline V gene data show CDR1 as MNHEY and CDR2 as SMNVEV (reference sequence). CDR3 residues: CASRPVEWTSGANEQFF. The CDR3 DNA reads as TGTGCCAGCAGACCCGTGGAATGGACTAGCGGGGCTAATGAGCAGTTCTTC.

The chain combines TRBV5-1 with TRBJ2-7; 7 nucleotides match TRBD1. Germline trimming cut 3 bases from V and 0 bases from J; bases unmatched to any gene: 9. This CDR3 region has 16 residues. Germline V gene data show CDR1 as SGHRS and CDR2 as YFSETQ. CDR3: CASSYRTGSASYEQYF. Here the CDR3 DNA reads TGCGCCAGCAGCTATCGGACAGGTTCGGCCTCCTACGAGCAGTACTTC. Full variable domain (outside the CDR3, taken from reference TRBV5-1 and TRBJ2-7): KAGVTQTPRYLIKTRGQQVTLSCSPISGHRSVSWYQQTPGQGLQFLFEYFSETQRNKGNFPGRFSGRQFSNSRSEMNVSTLELGDSALYLCASSYRTGSASYEQYFGPGTRLTVT.

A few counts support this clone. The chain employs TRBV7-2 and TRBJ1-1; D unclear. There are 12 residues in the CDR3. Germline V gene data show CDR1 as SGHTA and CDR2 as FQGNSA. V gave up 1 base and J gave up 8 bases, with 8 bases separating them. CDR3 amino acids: CASSLGWEEAFF. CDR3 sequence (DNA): TGTGCCAGCAGCTTAGGTTGGGAAGAAGCTTTCTTT.

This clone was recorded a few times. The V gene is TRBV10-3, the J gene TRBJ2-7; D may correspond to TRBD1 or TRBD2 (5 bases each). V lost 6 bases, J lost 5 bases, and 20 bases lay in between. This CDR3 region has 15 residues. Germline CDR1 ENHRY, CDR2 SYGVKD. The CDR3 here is CAISEGNKVRNEQYF. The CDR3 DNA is TGTGCCATCAGCGAGGGGAACAAAGTACGGAACGAGCAGTACTTC.

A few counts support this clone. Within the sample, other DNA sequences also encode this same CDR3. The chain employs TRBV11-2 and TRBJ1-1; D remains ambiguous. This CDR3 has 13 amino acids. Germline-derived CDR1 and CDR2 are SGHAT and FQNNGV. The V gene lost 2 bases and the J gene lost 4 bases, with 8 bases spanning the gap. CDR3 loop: CASSLQEGTEAFF. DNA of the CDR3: TGTGCCAGCAGCTTACAGGAAGGCACTGAAGCTTTCTTT.

CDR3 coding DNA: TGTGCCAGCAGTTCCATGGACAGGGCCGGGACAGATACGCAGTATTTT. This codes for CASSSMDRAGTDTQYF. J is TRBJ2-3 and V is TRBV6-6; TRBD1 aligns across 8 bases. The germline V gene has CDR1 MNHNY and CDR2 SVGAGI (reference sequence). With 4 bases clipped from V and 3 bases from J, the junction kept 9 bases outside the gene matches. This CDR3 contains 16 residues.

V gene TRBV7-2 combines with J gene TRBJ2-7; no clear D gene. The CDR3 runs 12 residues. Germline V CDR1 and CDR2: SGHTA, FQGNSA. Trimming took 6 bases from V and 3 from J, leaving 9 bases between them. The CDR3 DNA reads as TGTGCCAGCAGACCGGTGGGCTACGAGCAGTACTTC. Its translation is CASRPVGYEQYF.

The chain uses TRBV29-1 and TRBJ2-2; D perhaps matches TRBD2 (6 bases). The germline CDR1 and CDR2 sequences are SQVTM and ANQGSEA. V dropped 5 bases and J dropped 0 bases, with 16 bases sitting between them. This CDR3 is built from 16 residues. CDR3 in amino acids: CSVLTIGTPNTGELFF. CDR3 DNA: TGCAGCGTTCTAACAATCGGGACTCCGAACACCGGGGAGCTGTTTTTT.

CDR3 sequence: CASSPGQAEGYTF. CDR3 DNA: TGCGCCAGCAGTCCCGGGCAGGCCGAGGGCTACACCTTC. The rearrangement joins TRBV4-1 to TRBJ1-2; D unresolved. Trimming took off 6 bases at V and 8 bases at J, with 16 bases between the two ends. The CDR3 covers 13 residues. The germline gives CDR1 MGHRA, CDR2 YSYEKL.

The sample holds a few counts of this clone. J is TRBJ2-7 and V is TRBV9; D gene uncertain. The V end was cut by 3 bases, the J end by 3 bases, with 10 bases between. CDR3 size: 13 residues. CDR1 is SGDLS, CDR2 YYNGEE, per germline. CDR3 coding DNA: TGTGCCAGCAGCGCGGAACCCCACTACGAGCAGTACTTC. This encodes CASSAEPHYEQYF.

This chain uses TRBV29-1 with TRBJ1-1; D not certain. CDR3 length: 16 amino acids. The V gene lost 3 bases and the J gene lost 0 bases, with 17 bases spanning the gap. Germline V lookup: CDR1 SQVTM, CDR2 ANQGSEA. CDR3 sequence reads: CSVDGLRSPMNTEAFF. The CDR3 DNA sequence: TGCAGCGTTGATGGTCTCAGGAGTCCGATGAACACTGAAGCTTTCTTT. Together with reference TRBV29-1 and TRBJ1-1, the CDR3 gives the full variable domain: SAVISQKPSRDICQRGTSLTIQCQVDSQVTMMFWYRQQPGQSLTLIATANQGSEATYESGFVIDKFPISRPNLTFSTLTVSNMSPEDSSIYLCSVDGLRSPMNTEAFFGQGTRLTVV.

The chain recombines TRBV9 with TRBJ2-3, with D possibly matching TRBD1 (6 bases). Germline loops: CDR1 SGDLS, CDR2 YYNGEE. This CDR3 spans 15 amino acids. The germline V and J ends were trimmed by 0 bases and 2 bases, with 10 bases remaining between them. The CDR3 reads CASSVVGGPTDTQYF. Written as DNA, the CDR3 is TGTGCCAGCAGCGTAGTTGGGGGCCCCACAGATACGCAGTATTTT.

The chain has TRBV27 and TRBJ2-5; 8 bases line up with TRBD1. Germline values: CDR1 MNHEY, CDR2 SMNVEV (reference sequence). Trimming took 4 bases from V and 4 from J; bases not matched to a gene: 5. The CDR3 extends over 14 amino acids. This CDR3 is CASSSFGQGETQYF. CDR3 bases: TGTGCCAGCAGTTCCTTCGGACAGGGAGAGACCCAGTACTTC.